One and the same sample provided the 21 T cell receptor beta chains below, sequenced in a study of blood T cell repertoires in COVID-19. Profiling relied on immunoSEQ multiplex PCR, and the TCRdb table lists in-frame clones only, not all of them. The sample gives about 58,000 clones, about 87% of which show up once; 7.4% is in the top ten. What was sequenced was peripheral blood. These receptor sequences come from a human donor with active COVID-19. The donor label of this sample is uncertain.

The CDR3: CASSTQGAEAFF. The DNA of the CDR3 is TGTGCCAGCAGCACACAGGGCGCCGAAGCTTTCTTT. V and J are TRBV11-2 and TRBJ1-1, with D possibly being TRBD1 (6 bases). The CDR3 covers 12 residues. Germline CDR1 and CDR2: SGHAT and FQNNGV. Trimming cost V 5 bases and J 8 bases, with 12 bases left between them.

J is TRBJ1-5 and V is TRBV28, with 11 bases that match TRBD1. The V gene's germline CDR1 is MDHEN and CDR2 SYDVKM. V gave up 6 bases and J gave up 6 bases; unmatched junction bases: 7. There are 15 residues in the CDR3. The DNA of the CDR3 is TGTGCCAGCAGCAAGGACAGGGGGCAGGCTCAGCCCCAGCATTTT. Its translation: CASSKDRGQAQPQHF.

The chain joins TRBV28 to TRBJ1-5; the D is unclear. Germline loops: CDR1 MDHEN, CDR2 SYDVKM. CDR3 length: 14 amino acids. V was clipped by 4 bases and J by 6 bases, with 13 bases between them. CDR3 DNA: TGTGCCAGCAGTTCCCCGCCGAGTGGTCAGCCCCAGCATTTT. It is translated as CASSSPPSGQPQHF.

CDR3 sequence: CASSPSGQGFHEQYF. The CDR3 DNA reads as TGTGCCAGCAGTCCCTCCGGACAGGGGTTCCACGAGCAGTACTTC. The chain has TRBV6-6 and TRBJ2-7; TRBD1 matches at 9 bases. This CDR3 is built from 15 residues. CDR1 MNHNY and CDR2 SVGAGI come from the germline V gene (reference sequence). The V gene end was trimmed by 5 bases and the J gene end by 5 bases; junction bases not matched to a gene: 10.

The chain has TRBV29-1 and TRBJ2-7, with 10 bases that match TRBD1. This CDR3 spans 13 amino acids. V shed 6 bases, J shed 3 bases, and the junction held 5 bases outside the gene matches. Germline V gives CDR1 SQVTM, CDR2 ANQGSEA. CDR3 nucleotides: TGCAGCGTATCCGGGACAGGGGTCTACGAGCAGTACTTC. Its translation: CSVSGTGVYEQYF.

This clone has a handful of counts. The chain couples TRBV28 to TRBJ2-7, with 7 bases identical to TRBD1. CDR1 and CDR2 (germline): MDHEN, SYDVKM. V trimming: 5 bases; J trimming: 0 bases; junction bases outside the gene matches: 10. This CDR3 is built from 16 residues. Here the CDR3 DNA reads TGTGCCAGCAGTCAACCCTGGACAGGAAGCTCCTACGAGCAGTACTTC. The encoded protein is CASSQPWTGSSYEQYF.

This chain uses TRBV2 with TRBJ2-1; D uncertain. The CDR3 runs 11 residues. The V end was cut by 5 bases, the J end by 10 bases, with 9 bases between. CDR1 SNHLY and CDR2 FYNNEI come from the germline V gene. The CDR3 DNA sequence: TGTGCCAGCAGTCCGGCGGTGGAGCAGTTCTTC. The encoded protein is CASSPAVEQFF. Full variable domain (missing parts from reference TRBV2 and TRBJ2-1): EPEVTQTPSHQVTQMGQEVILRCVPISNHLYFYWYRQILGQKVEFLVSFYNNEISEKSEIFDDQFSVERPDGSNFTLKIRSTKLEDSAMYFCASSPAVEQFFGPGTRLTVL.

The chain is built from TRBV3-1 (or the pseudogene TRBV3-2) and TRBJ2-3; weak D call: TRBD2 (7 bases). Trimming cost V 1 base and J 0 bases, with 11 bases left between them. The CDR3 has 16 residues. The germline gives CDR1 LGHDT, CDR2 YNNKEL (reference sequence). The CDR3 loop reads CASSQARGASTDTQYF. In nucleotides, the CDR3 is TGTGCCAGCAGCCAAGCCCGGGGGGCGAGCACAGATACGCAGTATTTT.

The CDR3 region is CASSRSLSDTQYF. CDR3 nucleotides: TGCGCCAGCAGCCGGAGTCTATCGGATACGCAGTATTTT. The chain links TRBV5-1 to TRBJ2-3, with no clear D. Germline CDR1 reads SGHRS; CDR2 reads YFSETQ. CDR3 length equals 13 residues. With 4 bases removed from V and 6 bases from J, the gap between germline ends came to 12 bases.

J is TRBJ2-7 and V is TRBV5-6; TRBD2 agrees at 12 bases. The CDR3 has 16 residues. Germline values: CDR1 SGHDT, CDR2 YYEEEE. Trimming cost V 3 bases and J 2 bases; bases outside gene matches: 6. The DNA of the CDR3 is TGTGCCAGCAGCTGGGGACTAGCGGGCTTTGCCTACGAGCAGTACTTC. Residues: CASSWGLAGFAYEQYF.

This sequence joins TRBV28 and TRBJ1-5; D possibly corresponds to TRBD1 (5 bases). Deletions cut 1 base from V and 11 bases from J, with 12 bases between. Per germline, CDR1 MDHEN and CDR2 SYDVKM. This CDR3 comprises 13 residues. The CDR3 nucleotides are TGTGCCAGCAGTTTATTCAGGGCTCGGGCCCAGCATTTT. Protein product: CASSLFRARAQHF.

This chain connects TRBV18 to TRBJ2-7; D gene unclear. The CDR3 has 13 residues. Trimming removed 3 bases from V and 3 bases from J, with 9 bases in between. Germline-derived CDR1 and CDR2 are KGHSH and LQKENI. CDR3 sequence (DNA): TGTGCCAGCTCACCTCCCAGTATCTACGAGCAGTACTTC. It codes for CASSPPSIYEQYF.

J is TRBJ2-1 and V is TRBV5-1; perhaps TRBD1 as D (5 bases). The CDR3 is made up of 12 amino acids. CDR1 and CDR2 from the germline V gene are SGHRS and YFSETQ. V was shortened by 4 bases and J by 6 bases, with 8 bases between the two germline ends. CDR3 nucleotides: TGCGCCAGCAGCCCCCAGGGCAATGAGCAGTTCTTC. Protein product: CASSPQGNEQFF.

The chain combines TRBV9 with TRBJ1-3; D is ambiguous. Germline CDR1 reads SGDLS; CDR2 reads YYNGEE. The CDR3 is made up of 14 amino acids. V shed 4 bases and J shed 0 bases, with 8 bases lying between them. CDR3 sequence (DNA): TGTGCCAGCAGCCCGGTAACCTCTGGAAACACCATATATTTT. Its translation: CASSPVTSGNTIYF.

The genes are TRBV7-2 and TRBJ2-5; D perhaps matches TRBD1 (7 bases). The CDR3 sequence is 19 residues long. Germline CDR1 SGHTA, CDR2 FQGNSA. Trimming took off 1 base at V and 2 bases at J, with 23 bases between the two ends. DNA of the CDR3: TGTGCCAGCAGCTTAGGTTCAGTGGAGGGGGCCAGGCCACAAGAGACCCAGTACTTC. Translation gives CASSLGSVEGARPQETQYF.

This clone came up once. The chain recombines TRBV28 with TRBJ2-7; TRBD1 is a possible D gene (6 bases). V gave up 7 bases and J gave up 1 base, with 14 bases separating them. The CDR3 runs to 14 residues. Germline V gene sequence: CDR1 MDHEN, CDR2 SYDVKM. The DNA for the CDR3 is TGTGCCAGCATCTCCACAGGGCGGTCCTACGAGCAGTACTTC. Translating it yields CASISTGRSYEQYF.

The chain's CDR3 is CASSLLEVQPQHF. In DNA form, the CDR3 reads TGTGCCAGCAGCTTACTGGAGGTTCAGCCCCAGCATTTT. V is TRBV7-8 and J is TRBJ1-5; D remains unclear. V was pared by 2 bases and J by 6 bases, with 8 bases between. The germline gives CDR1 SGHVS, CDR2 FQNEAQ. The CDR3 runs 13 residues. Drawing the rest from reference TRBV7-8 and TRBJ1-5, the complete variable domain is GAGVSQSPRYKVAKRGQDVALRCDPISGHVSLFWYQQALGQGPEFLTYFQNEAQLDKSGLPSDRFFAERPEGSVSTLKIQRTQQEDSAVYLCASSLLEVQPQHFGDGTRLSIL.

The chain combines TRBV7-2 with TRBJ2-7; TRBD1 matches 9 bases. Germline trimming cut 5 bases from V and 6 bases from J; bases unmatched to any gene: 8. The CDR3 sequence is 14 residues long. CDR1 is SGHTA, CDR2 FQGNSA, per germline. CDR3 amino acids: CASSVGQGTSEQYF. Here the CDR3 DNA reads TGTGCCAGCAGCGTAGGACAGGGGACGAGCGAGCAGTACTTC. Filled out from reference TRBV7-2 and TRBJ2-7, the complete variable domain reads GAGVSQSPSNKVTEKGKDVELRCDPISGHTALYWYRQSLGQGLEFLIYFQGNSAPDKSGLPSDRFSAERTGGSVSTLTIQRTQQEDSAVYLCASSVGQGTSEQYFGPGTRLTVT.

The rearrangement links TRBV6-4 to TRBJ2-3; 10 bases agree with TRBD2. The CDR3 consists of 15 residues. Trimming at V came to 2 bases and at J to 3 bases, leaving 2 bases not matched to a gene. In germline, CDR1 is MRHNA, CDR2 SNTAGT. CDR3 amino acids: CASSDSGGATDTQYF. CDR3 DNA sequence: TGTGCCAGCAGTGACAGCGGGGGGGCGACAGATACGCAGTATTTT.

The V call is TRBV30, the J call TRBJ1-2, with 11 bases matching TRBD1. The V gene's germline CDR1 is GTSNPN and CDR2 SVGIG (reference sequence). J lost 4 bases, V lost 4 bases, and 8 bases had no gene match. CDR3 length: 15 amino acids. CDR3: CAWNRGTGGFYGYTF. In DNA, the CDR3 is TGTGCCTGGAACCGCGGGACAGGGGGTTTCTATGGCTACACCTTC.

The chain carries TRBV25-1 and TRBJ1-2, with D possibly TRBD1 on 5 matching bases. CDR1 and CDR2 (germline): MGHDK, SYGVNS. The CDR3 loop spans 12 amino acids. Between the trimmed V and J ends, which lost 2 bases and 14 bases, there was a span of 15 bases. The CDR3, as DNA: TGTGCCAGCAGTGAAATTGCGGGGGGGATAACCTTC. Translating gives CASSEIAGGITF.